The clone carrying this TCR beta chain was counted between two and nine times. What it binds is not known. The data stem from a study of T-cell memory formation after mild COVID-19. Study-level background: Each donor largely had its own TCR clusters. Study conclusions and caveats: The authors did not confirm SARS-CoV-2 specificity of second-wave clones peaking day 37. Day 15 to 85 contracting clones showed balanced CD4/CD8; day 15 to 37 expanders favored CD4+.

Germline CDR1 is SEHNR and CDR2 is FQNEAQ (reference sequence). Trimming cost V 5 bases and J 0 bases, with 18 bases left between them. This CDR3 is built from 17 residues. The 5'RACE method, run with constant-segment primers, produced TCR alpha and TCR beta cDNA libraries (carrying sample barcodes and UMIs). Each CDR3 protein is one row after TCRdb ran MiXCR on the 5' RACE reads. The sample includes fewer than 700,000 distinct CDR3 sequences, roughly 17% seen only once; the top ten take around 11%. Sequenced: PBMCs or a T cell subset sorted from them (not recorded which). The sequence was obtained from an adult woman who had mild COVID-19 (a few samples of this study predate the infection). Cell type and time point are not known. This chain joins TRBV7-9 and TRBJ2-3, with unresolved D. The DNA for the CDR3 is TGTGCCAGCAGCCCTCCCAAGGGTGAGACTAGCACAGATACGCAGTATTTT. This translates into CASSPPKGETSTDTQYF.